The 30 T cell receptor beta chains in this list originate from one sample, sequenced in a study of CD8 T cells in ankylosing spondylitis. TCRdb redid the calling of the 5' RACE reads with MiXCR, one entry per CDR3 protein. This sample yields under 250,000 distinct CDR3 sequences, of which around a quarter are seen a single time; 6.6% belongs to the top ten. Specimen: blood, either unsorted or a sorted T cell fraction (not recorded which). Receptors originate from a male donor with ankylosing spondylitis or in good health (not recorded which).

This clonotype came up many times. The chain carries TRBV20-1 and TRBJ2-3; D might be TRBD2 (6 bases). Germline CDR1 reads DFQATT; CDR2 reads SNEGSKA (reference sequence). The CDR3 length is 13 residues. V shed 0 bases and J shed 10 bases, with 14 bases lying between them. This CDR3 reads CSARDGSTHAQYF. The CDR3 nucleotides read TGCAGTGCTAGAGACGGGAGCACACACGCGCAGTATTTT.

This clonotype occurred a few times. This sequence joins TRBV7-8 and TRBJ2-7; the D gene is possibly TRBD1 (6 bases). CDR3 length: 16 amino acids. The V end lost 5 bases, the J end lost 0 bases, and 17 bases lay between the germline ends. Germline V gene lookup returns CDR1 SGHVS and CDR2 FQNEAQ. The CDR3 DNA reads TGTGCCAGCAGCGCCTCCGGGACAAGGGCCTCCTACGAGCAGTACTTC. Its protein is CASSASGTRASYEQYF.

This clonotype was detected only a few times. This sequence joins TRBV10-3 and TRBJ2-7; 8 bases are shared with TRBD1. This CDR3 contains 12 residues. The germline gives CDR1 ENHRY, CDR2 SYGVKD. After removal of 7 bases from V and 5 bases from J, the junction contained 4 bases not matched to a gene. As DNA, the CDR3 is TGTGCCATCACTGGACAGGGCCACGAGCAGTACTTC. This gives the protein CAITGQGHEQYF.

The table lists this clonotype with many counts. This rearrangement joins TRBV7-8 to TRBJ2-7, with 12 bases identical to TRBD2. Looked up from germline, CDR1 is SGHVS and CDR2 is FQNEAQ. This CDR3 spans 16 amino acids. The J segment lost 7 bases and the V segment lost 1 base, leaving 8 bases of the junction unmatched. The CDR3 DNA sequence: TGTGCCAGCAGCTTAGGTGAAGGACTAGCGGGATGGGAGCAGTACTTC. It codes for CASSLGEGLAGWEQYF.

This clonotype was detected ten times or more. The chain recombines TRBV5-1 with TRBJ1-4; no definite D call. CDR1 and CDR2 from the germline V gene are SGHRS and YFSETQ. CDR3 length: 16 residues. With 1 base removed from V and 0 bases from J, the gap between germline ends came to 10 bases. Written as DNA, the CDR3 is TGCGCCAGCAGCTTGTTGGCAGGTCCAACTAATGAAAAACTGTTTTTT. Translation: CASSLLAGPTNEKLFF.

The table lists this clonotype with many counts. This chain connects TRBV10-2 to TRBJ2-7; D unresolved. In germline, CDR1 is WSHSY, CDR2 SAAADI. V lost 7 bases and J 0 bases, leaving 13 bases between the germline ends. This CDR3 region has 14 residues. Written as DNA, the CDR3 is TGCGCCAGCACCGAGGCAGGTATCTCCTACGAGCAGTACTTC. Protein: CASTEAGISYEQYF.

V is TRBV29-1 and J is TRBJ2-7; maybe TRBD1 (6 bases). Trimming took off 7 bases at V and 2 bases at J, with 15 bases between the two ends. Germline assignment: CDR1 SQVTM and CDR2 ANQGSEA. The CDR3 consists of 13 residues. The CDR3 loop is CSALIDRTYEQYF. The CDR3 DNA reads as TGCAGCGCCCTAATTGACAGGACCTACGAGCAGTACTTC.

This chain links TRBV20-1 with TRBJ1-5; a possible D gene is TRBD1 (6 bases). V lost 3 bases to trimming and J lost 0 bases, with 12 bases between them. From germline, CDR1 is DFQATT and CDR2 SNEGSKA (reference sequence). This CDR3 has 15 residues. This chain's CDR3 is CSARRYRDSNQPQHF. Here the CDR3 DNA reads TGCAGTGCTAGGCGTTACAGGGATAGCAATCAGCCCCAGCATTTT.

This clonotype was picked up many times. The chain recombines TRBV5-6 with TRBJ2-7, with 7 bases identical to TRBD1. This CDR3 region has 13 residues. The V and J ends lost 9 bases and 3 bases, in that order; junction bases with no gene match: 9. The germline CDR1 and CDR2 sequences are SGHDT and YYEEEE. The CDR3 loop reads CATQLRGHYEQYF. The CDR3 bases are TGTGCCACCCAGCTTAGGGGGCACTACGAGCAGTACTTC.

The CDR3 spells CASSQVTAISSYNEQFF. CDR3 in DNA: TGTGCCAGCAGCCAAGTAACCGCAATTAGCTCCTACAATGAGCAGTTCTTC. The chain is built from TRBV4-2 and TRBJ2-1, with unresolved D. Germline CDR1 is LGHNA and CDR2 is YNFKEQ. The CDR3 is made up of 17 amino acids. Trimming pared 1 base from V and 0 bases from J, leaving 13 bases between.

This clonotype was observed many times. CDR3 sequence: CASSLSGLSTDTQYF. CDR3 nucleotide sequence: TGTGCCAGCAGCTTATCGGGTTTAAGCACAGATACGCAGTATTTT. This chain connects TRBV7-2 to TRBJ2-3; no firm D call. Trimming left V 2 bases short and J 0 bases short, with 9 bases between. The V gene's germline CDR1 is SGHTA and CDR2 FQGNSA. The CDR3 runs 15 residues.

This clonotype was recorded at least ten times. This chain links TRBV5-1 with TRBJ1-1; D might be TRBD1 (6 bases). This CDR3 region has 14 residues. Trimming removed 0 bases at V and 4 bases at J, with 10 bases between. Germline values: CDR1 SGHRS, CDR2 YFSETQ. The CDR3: CASSLVGGPTEAFF. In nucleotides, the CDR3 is TGCGCCAGCAGCTTGGTTGGGGGGCCCACTGAAGCTTTCTTT.

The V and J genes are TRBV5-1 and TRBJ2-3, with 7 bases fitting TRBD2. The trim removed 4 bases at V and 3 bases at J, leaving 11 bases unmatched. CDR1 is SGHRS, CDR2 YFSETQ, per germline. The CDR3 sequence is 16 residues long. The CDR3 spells CASSNRDYAGTDTQYF. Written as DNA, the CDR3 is TGCGCCAGCAGCAACCGGGACTACGCTGGGACAGATACGCAGTATTTT.

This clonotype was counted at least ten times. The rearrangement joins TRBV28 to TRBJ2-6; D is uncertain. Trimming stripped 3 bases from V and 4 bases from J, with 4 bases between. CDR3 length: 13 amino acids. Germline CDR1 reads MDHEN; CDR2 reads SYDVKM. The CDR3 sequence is CASSFRGANVLTF. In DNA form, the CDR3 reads TGTGCCAGCAGTTTTCGCGGGGCCAACGTCCTGACTTTC.

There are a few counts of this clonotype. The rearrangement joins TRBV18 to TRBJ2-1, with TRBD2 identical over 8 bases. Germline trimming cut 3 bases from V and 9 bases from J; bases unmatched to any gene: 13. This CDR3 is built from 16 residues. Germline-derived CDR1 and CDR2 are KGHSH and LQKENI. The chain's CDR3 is CASSPYQRETSGEQFF. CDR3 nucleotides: TGTGCCAGCTCACCGTATCAGCGGGAGACGTCCGGTGAGCAGTTCTTC.

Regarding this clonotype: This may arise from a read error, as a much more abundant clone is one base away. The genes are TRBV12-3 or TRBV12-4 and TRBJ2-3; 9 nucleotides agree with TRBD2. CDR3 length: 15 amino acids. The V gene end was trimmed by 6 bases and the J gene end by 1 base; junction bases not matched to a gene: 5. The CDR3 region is CASSDRTSGTDTQYF. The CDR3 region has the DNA TGTGCCAGCAGCGACCGGACTAGCGGCACAGATACGCAGTATTTT.

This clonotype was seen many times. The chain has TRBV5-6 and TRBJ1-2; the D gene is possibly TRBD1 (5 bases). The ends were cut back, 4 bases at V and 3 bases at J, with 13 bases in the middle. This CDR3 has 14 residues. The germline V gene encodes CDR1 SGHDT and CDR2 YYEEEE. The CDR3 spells CASSPAGFHYGYTF. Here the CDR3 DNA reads TGTGCCAGCAGCCCGGCAGGGTTCCACTATGGCTACACCTTC.

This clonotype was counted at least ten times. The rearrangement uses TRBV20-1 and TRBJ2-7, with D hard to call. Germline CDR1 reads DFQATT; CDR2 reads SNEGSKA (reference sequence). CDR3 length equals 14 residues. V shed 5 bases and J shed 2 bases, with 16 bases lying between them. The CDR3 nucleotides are TGCAGTGCTGAGATAGGACCGCCTCCCTACGAGCAGTACTTC. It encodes CSAEIGPPPYEQYF.

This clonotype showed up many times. The CDR3 DNA reads as TGCAGCCTAGGGACAGGGTCCTACGAGCAGTACTTC. Amino acids: CSLGTGSYEQYF. J is TRBJ2-7 and V is TRBV20-1; TRBD1 matches 9 bases. CDR1 and CDR2 (germline): DFQATT, SNEGSKA (reference sequence). The CDR3 is 12 residues long.

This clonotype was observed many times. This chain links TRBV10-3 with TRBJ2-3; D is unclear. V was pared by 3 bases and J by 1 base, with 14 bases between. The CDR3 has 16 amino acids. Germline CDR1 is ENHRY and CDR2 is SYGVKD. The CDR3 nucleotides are TGTGCCATCAGTGAAGTGCCATTCAGCGGCACAGATACGCAGTATTTT. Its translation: CAISEVPFSGTDTQYF.

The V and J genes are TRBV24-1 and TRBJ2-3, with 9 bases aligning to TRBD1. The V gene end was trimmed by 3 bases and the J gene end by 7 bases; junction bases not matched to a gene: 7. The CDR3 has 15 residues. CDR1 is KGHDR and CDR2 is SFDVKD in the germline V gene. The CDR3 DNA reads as TGTGCCACCAGTGATCCCGGGACAGGGTTAAATACGCAGTATTTT. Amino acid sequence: CATSDPGTGLNTQYF.

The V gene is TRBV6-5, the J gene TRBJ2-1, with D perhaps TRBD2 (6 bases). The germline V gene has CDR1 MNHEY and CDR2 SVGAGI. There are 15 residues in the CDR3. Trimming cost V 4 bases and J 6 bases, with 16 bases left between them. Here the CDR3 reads CASSSLGGVGNEQFF. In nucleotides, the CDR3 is TGTGCCAGCAGTTCCCTGGGGGGAGTCGGCAATGAGCAGTTCTTC.

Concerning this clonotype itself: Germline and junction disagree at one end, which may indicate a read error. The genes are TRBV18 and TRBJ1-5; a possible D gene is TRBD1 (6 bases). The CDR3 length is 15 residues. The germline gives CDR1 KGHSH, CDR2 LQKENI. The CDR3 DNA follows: TGTGCCAGCTCACCGGACAAGGGGGGCAATCACCCCCAGCATTTT. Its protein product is CASSPDKGGNHPQHF. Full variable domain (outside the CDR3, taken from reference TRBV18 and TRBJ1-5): NAGVMQNPRHLVRRRGQEARLRCSPMKGHSHVYWYRQLPEEGLKFMVYLQKENIIDESGMPKERFSAEFPKEGPSILRIQQVVRGDSAAYFCASSPDKGGNHPQHFGDGTRLSIL.

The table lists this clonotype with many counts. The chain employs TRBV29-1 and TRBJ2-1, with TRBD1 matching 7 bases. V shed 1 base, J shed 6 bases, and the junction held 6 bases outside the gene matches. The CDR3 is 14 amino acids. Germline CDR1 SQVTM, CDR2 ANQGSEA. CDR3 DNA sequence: TGCAGCGTTGAAGCCCTAGGGACAGTCAATGAGCAGTTCTTC. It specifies CSVEALGTVNEQFF.

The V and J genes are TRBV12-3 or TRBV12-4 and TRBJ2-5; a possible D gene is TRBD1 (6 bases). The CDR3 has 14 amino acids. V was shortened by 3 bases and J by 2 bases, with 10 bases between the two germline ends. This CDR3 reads CASSLDRFQETQYF. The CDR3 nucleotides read TGTGCCAGCAGTTTGGACAGATTTCAAGAGACCCAGTACTTC.

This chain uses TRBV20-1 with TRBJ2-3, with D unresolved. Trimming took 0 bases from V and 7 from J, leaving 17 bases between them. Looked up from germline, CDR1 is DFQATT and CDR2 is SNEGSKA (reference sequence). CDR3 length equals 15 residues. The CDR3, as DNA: TGCAGTGCTAGAGATCCTTTGAGATACGAAAATACGCAGTATTTT. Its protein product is CSARDPLRYENTQYF.

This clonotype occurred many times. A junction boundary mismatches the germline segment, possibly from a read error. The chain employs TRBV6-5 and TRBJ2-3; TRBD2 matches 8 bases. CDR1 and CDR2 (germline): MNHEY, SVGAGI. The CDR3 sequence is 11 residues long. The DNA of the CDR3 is TGTGCCAGCAGATCGGGAGGGTCAGAGCATTTT. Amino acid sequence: CASRSGGSEHF.

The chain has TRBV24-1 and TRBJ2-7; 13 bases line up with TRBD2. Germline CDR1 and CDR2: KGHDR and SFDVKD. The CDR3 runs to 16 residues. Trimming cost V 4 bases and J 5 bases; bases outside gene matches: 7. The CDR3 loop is CATSDTGTSGKDEQYF. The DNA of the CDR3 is TGTGCCACCAGTGACACTGGGACTAGCGGGAAGGACGAGCAGTACTTC.

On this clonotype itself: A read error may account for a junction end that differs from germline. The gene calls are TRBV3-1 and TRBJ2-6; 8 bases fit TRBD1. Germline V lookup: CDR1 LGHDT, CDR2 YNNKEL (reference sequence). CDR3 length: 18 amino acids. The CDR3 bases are TGTGCCATCAGCCGGAAAGGACAGGGCACTTCTGGGGCCAACGTCCTGACTTTC. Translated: CAISRKGQGTSGANVLTF. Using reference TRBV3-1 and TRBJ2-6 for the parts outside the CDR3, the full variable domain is DTAVSQTPKYLVTQMGNDKSIKCEQNLGHDTMYWYKQDSKKFLKIMFSYNNKELIINETVPNRFSPKSPDKAHLNLHINSLELGDSAVYFCAISRKGQGTSGANVLTFGAGSRLTVL.

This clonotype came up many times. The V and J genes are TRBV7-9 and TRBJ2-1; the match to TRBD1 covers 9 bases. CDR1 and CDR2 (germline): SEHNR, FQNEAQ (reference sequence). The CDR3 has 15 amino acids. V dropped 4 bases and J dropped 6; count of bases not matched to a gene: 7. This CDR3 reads CASSSGNRGLNEQFF. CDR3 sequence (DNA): TGTGCCAGCAGCTCGGGTAACAGGGGGCTCAATGAGCAGTTCTTC.